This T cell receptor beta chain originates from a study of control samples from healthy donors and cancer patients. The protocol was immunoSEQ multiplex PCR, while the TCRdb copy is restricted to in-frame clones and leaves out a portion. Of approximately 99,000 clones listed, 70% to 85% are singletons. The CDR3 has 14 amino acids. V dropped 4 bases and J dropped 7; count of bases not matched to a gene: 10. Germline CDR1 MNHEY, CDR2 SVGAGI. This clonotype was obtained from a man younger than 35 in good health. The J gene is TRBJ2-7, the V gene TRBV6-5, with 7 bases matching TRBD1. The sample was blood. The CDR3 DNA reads TGTGCCAGCAGTTCGGGACAGTTCTCCGGGGAGCAGTACTTC. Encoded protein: CASSSGQFSGEQYF.